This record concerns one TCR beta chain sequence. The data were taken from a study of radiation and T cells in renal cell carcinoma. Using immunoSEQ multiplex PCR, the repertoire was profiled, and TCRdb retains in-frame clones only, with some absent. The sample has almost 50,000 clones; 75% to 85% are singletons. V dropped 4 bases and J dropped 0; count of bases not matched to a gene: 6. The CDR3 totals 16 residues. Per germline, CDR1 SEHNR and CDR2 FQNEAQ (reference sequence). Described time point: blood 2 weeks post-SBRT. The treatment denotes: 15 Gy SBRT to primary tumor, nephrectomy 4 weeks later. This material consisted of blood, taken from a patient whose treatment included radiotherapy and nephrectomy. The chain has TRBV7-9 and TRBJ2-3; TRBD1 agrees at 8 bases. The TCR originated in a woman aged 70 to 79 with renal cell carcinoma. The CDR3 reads CASSSGTGDSTDTQYF. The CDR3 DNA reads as TGTGCCAGCAGCTCAGGGACAGGAGATAGCACAGATACGCAGTATTTT.